Listed below are T cell receptor beta chains from one sample, sequenced in a study of blood T cells in healthy people across ages. MiXCR, applied by TCRdb to the 5' RACE reads, yields one record per CDR3 protein. The sample holds roughly 1.4 million distinct CDR3 sequences, around 55% seen once. What was sequenced was blood. These receptors came from a man between 18 and 29 years old in good health. Both conserved end residues are trimmed from each CDR3.

v_gene | CDR3aa
TRBV3-1 | ASSQDGGRVPNYGYT
TRBV7-9 | ASSHKGAWEQY
TRBV12-3/TRBV12-4 | ASSLTGITYEQY
TRBV29-1 | SARDENQPQH
TRBV5-5 | ASSLPSYSYEQY
TRBV20-1 | SAPVAGLVDEQF
TRBV11-2 | ASSLEGHPVGSGYT
TRBV7-2 | ASSLEDINGNSPLH
TRBV29-1 | SVVFLPDRAYEQY
TRBV24-1 | ATSPGGSYNEQF
TRBV29-1 | SVGWDRDSPPH
TRBV29-1 | SVDWGYEQY
TRBV20-1 | SAPIFGVPQETQY
TRBV24-1 | ATSDPSGAGNEQF
TRBV27 | ASYNKGRNTEAF
TRBV12-3/TRBV12-4 | ASSLAGQTGDANEQF
TRBV7-9 | ASSLGLPGQGLYEQY
TRBV11-2 | ASSDGMGARGVNEQF
TRBV20-1 | SAFPSGRQETQY
TRBV5-1 | ASSREPARGGTEAF
TRBV6-5 | ASRPTDWTSYEQY
TRBV4-2 | ASSQDVLGQGSAETQY
TRBV6-5 | ASSHEARGTEAF
TRBV7-9 | ASSSPADPLGEQY
TRBV4-1 | ASSPDVGALHYEQY
TRBV7-9 | ASSLPGTLGYEQY
TRBV11-3 | ASSPGTARGEQF
TRBV10-3 | AISESRTSNQPQH
TRBV3-1 | ASSQVMGYEAF
TRBV2 | ASTYSGRATDTQY
TRBV5-1 | ASSDRQGHGEQY
TRBV11-2 | ASSLLAGFYGQY
TRBV10-3 | AISESGLAGGELF
TRBV12-3/TRBV12-4 | ASSLVPPNEQF
TRBV7-9 | ATVNSYEQY
TRBV20-1 | SANPGGGDEKLF
TRBV9 | ASSVVTGELF
TRBV11-2 | ASSLDLGREAF
TRBV7-9 | ASSRALNQPQH
TRBV7-2 | ASSPGQDIYGYT
TRBV27 | ASSLSREGITEAF
TRBV14 | ASSQEWTSGGTGTQY
TRBV7-9 | ASSFSPSRQGVIQPQH
TRBV6-6 | ASSPPLEVQY
TRBV24-1 | ATSDLSVGGTDTQY
TRBV12-3/TRBV12-4 | ASSFPQGLNTEAF
TRBV6-6 | ASRNTGQGPYGYT
TRBV2 | ASSSGANTDTQY
TRBV7-2 | ASSLRGQGFPDTQY
TRBV7-8 | ASSWDREQETQY
TRBV27 | ASSSLQGAGYEQY
TRBV29-1 | SVVINSYEQY
TRBV25-1 | ASRRGGSSYEQY
TRBV30 | AWSVDTQY
TRBV20-1 | SAGVPGTGEEEQY